This TCR beta chain was identified in a study of shared clonotypes between healthy human individuals (dated by TCRdb to 2020 to 2021). In the study overall: A couple of women and a few men aged 18 to 49 years were included in the cohort. For each donor, three plates each were used for CD4 naive and CD4 memory, two plates were used for CD8 naive, and one plate was used for CD8 memory. The study deeply sequenced blood TCR repertoires of roughly five healthy adults to estimate repertoire size and the extent of clonotype sharing between individuals. To increase sequencing depth and limit assay-specific biases, different laboratories used diverse techniques to prepare libraries and sequence TCR repertoires. Between about 0.85 and 9.5 billion PBMCs per donor were obtained by leukapheresis.

Donors were healthy HIV-negative adults with no recently reported acute infections or vaccinations. Only Caucasian adults living in Nashville, Tennessee, USA were represented among the donors. CD4+ T cells were enriched by magnetic negative selection, after which naive cells were positively selected on CD45RA and the negative fraction was taken as the memory subset. Blood was collected by leukapheresis, and PBMCs were isolated by Ficoll-Histopaque density gradient centrifugation and then cryopreserved in liquid nitrogen vapor phase. Analytical flow cytometry was used to check the purity and quantity of every magnetically sorted T cell population. Genomic DNA was isolated from every sorted fraction and measured by UV absorbance on a Nanodrop 2000c. Overall study results and their limits: The small number of donors limited the genetic and exposure-history diversity represented. Even with the large sequencing depth, rarefaction of the sorted-subset datasets indicated that sequencing was incomplete. Only blood was sampled, and tissue TCR repertoires likely differ from those in blood. Naive subsets generally had larger estimated clonotype richness than memory subsets did. Higher generation probabilities were observed for clonotypes shared by all four sorted-subset donors than for non-shared clonotypes. Pairwise subsampling indicated that sequencing depth was expected to affect the degree of clonotype sharing among donors. About 5% of naive CD4, 3.5% of naive CD8, around 2.3% of memory CD4, and roughly 0.4% of memory CD8 clonotypes were shared across four donors.

The germline V gene supplies CDR1 MDHEN and CDR2 SYDVKM. The CDR3 sequence holds 14 residues, the cysteine and phenylalanine included. Of all the DNA, just the CDR3 is kept, 42 bases in frame from base 1. Trimming takes 5 bases from V and 3 bases from J, and the germline ends sit 14 bases apart. Points on this clone: Its antigen is currently not known. The record has no base qualities; no much larger clone is one base away.

TCR CDR3 regions were amplified from genomic DNA by multiplex PCR using the deep immunoSEQ assay. Genomic DNA extracted from each cell subset was distributed evenly over all wells of several immunoSEQ 96-well plates, and each plate served as one replicate. For sorted subsets, each replicate PCR was loaded with 150 to 250 ng genomic DNA, equivalent to about 33,000 T cell genomes. Purified libraries were quantified with a Qubit 3.0 fluorometer, sized on a Bioanalyzer 2100, and re-quantified with the KAPA Library Quantification kit. Every immunoSEQ 96-well plate was sequenced on a dedicated single-read 150-cycle Illumina NextSeq 550 flow cell. For the original study's pipeline: Because only junctional sequences without quality scores were contained in the immunoSEQ output, filtering matching that applied to full-length reads could not be performed. Sequences were annotated with PyIR, a Python wrapper for IgBLAST v1.9, using IMGT germline references to assign V/J genes and CDR3. Any read was removed if the V/J assignment was weak (E-value above 1e-6), the CDR3 was missing, or the read contained stop codons, out-of-frame junctions, or ambiguous translated residues. A V3J clonotype was defined by an identical inferred V gene, J gene, and CDR3 amino acid sequence. Percentage overlap between repertoires was calculated by dividing the number of shared unique clonotypes by the size of the smaller repertoire. Three approaches were used to assess repertoire richness: RTK rarefaction, the Chao1 estimator, and Recon v2.1 estimates of unobserved clonotypes. Generation probabilities were computed with OLGA for all TCRbeta clonotypes obtained by the gDNA method from a handful of donors. TCRdb holds this immuneACCESS table with in-frame rearrangements only. Some clones are missing; in checked studies, unresolved V genes explain under half, and the rest has no known cause. V and J calls and clone size are given by that table; D and trimming were obtained from the DNA. In this sample the table shows approximately 340,000 clones, roughly 70% of which occur a single time. In total, the top ten clones hold about 9.3% of the sample.

Material: memory CD4+ T cells sorted from blood. Explained via the paper, the cell subset or site label denotes: CD45RA-negative fraction. This TCR derives from a man under 40 in good health. The chain employs TRBV28 and TRBJ2-7; TRBD1 is perhaps the D gene, given 6 matching bases. The DNA is TGTGCCAGCAGTCTACAGGGTTGGGTCTACGAGCAGTACTTC. Protein translation: CASSLQGWVYEQYF.